This is a list of T cell receptor beta chains from one sample in a study of cytomegalovirus exposure and HLA in healthy donors. Profiling relied on immunoSEQ multiplex PCR, and the TCRdb table lists in-frame clones only, not all of them. The sample contains 150,000 to 200,000 clones, over 65% of which appear only once. Sample: PBMCs. Receptors originate from a woman in her 30s in good health and CMV-seronegative. CDR3s include the opening cysteine and the closing phenylalanine or tryptophan. D genes are given only for firm matches. Clone size is stated in some rows and not others, as once, few, many or a class when expanded.

J gene | V gene | D gene | clone size | CDR3 length | CDR3 DNA | CDR3 protein
TRBJ2-5 | TRBV18 | TRBD2 | . | 15 | TGTGCCAGCTCACCGGATAGCGGGAGGGTTGAGACCCAGTACTTC | CASSPDSGRVETQYF
TRBJ1-5 | TRBV19 | TRBD1 | . | 16 | TGTGCCAGTAGTTCGAGGACAGGGCGGAGCAATCAGCCCCAGCATTTT | CASSSRTGRSNQPQHF
TRBJ1-6 | TRBV5-1 | TRBD1 | few | 14 | TGCGCCAGCAGGCCCAACAGGGGTAATTCACCCCTCCACTTT | CASRPNRGNSPLHF
TRBJ1-1 | TRBV5-1 | . | . | 14 | TGCGCCAGCAGCTTGGCGGGGGGTAGCACTGAAGCTTTCTTT | CASSLAGGSTEAFF
TRBJ2-2 | TRBV28 | TRBD1 | . | 15 | TGTGCCAGCAGCCCCCCCACAGGGGGTACCGGGGAGCTGTTTTTT | CASSPPTGGTGELFF
TRBJ1-5 | TRBV12-5 | . | few | 15 | TGTGCTAGTGGTTTGTTTACAGGTAGCAATCAGCCCCAGCATTTT | CASGLFTGSNQPQHF
TRBJ2-1 | TRBV4-1 | TRBD2 | . | 19 | TGCGCCAGCAGCCAAGTCCCCGGGACTAGCGGGAGGGCCGACAATGAGCAGTTCTTC | CASSQVPGTSGRADNEQFF
TRBJ2-2 | TRBV30 | . | . | 13 | TGTGCCTGGAGTCGGAGGGACACCGGGGAGCTGTTTTTT | CAWSRRDTGELFF
TRBJ2-1 | TRBV10-3 | TRBD2 | . | 16 | TGTGCCATCAGTACTAGCGGGGACAGCTCCTACAATGAGCAGTTCTTC | CAISTSGDSSYNEQFF
TRBJ2-7 | TRBV4-3 | . | . | 16 | TGCGCCAGCAGCCAAGACTCCCGGCGGGGCAGCTACGAGCAGTACTTC | CASSQDSRRGSYEQYF
TRBJ1-3 | TRBV4-1 | . | . | 19 | TGCGCCAGCAGCCAAGATCTATTCTCGGCGGAGAAGTCTGGAAACACCATATATTTT | CASSQDLFSAEKSGNTIYF
TRBJ1-1 | TRBV18 | . | . | 14 | TGTGCCAGCTCCCGGATGACAGAGAACACTGAAGCTTTCTTT | CASSRMTENTEAFF
TRBJ2-2 | TRBV7-9 | TRBD1 | . | 16 | TGTGCCAGCAGCCACACGGGACAGGGGGCAACCGGGGAGCTGTTTTTT | CASSHTGQGATGELFF
TRBJ1-4 | TRBV5-1 | TRBD1 | . | 17 | TGCGCCAGCAGCTTGGGAGGACAGGAGGCAACTAATGAAAAACTGTTTTTT | CASSLGGQEATNEKLFF
TRBJ2-6 | TRBV6-6 | . | . | 16 | TGTGCCAGCAGCTTCACAGGGAACTCTGGGGCCAACGTCCTGACTTTC | CASSFTGNSGANVLTF
TRBJ2-3 | TRBV30 | . | . | 14 | TGTGCCTGGAGTCCTATCCCGGGAGAGAATACGCAGTATTTT | CAWSPIPGENTQYF
TRBJ1-5 | TRBV7-8 | . | . | 15 | TGTGCCAGCAGCTTACCGGCACAGCTCAATCAGCCCCAGCATTTT | CASSLPAQLNQPQHF
TRBJ2-7 | TRBV9 | TRBD1 | . | 15 | TGTGCCAGCAGCGCAGGGACAGAGACGGTCTACGAGCAGTACTTC | CASSAGTETVYEQYF
TRBJ1-6 | TRBV7-8 | . | . | 15 | TGTGCCAGCAGCTTAGTAATGCAGGGATCATCACCCCTCCACTTT | CASSLVMQGSSPLHF
TRBJ1-6 | TRBV28 | . | . | 13 | TGTGCCAGCAGTTTAGCAGGGGCCTCACCCCTCCACTTT | CASSLAGASPLHF
TRBJ1-1 | TRBV18 | TRBD1 | once | 14 | TGTGCCAGCTCACCTGACAGGGGAAGCACTGAAGCTTTCTTT | CASSPDRGSTEAFF
TRBJ2-5 | TRBV5-1 | TRBD1 | few | 13 | TGCGCCAGCAGGAGGACAGGGAAAGAGACCCAGTACTTC | CASRRTGKETQYF
TRBJ1-6 | TRBV7-3 | . | few | 15 | TGTGCCAGCAGCTTAAGGGGGGGAAATAATTCACCCCTCCACTTT | CASSLRGGNNSPLHF
TRBJ1-1 | TRBV6-1 | . | . | 15 | TGTGCCAGCAGCGGACAGTCCGGGGGGGACACTGAAGCTTTCTTT | CASSGQSGGDTEAFF
TRBJ1-5 | TRBV19 | . | . | 13 | TGTGCCACAAAGGGGGGGCAGGGACAGCCCCAGCATTTT | CATKGGQGQPQHF
TRBJ1-5 | TRBV29-1 | . | . | 14 | TGCAGCGTTTCGAAGGGGGACACCTATCAGCCCCAGCATTTT | CSVSKGDTYQPQHF
TRBJ1-2 | TRBV7-8 | TRBD1 | . | 13 | TGTGCCAGCAGCTTAACAGGGGCGATCGGCTACACCTTC | CASSLTGAIGYTF
TRBJ2-7 | TRBV18 | TRBD1 | once | 14 | TGTGCCAGCTCACCCCTGGACAGGGGAAGCGAGCAGTACTTC | CASSPLDRGSEQYF
TRBJ2-2 | TRBV11-2 | TRBD2 | . | 16 | TGTGCCAGCAGCTTAGGGGTAGCGGGAGCAACCGGGGAGCTGTTTTTT | CASSLGVAGATGELFF
TRBJ2-7 | TRBV19 | TRBD1 | . | 14 | TGTGCCAGTAAGGCCGGGACAGGGGGCTACGAGCAGTACTTC | CASKAGTGGYEQYF
TRBJ1-3 | TRBV4-3 | . | few | 16 | TGCGCCAGCAGCCAATCGCGGGCACAGGGAGGAAACACCATATATTTT | CASSQSRAQGGNTIYF
TRBJ2-5 | TRBV9 | TRBD2 | . | 17 | TGTGCCAGCAGCGTAGGGGCTAGCGGGAGTGTGACAGAGACCCAGTACTTC | CASSVGASGSVTETQYF
TRBJ2-1 | TRBV9 | TRBD1 | . | 14 | TGTGCCAGCAGCGTAGGGACAGGGGCCTCGACTCAGTTCTTC | CASSVGTGASTQFF
TRBJ2-7 | TRBV7-3 | . | . | 15 | TGTGCCAGCAGCCCCAATAATGGACTTACCTACGAGCAGTACTTC | CASSPNNGLTYEQYF
TRBJ1-4 | TRBV6-1 | TRBD1 | . | 15 | TGTGCCAGCAGTGCCGACAGGGGTAAAGGTGAAAAACTGTTTTTT | CASSADRGKGEKLFF
TRBJ2-1 | TRBV6-4 | TRBD2 | . | 16 | TGTGCCAGCAGTGACTCAACTAGCGGGGACTACAATGAGCAGTTCTTC | CASSDSTSGDYNEQFF
TRBJ2-1 | TRBV5-1 | TRBD1 | . | 18 | TGCGCCAGCAGCTCCTTGGGGGGACAGGGCAGGGTATACAATGAGCAGTTCTTC | CASSSLGGQGRVYNEQFF
TRBJ2-4 | TRBV21-1 | . | once | 10 | TGTGCCACCCTCAAAAACATTCAGTACTTC | CATLKNIQYF
TRBJ2-7 | TRBV7-2 | . | . | 14 | TGTGCCAGCAGCTTAGCGGAGCAGTCCTACGAGCAGTACTTC | CASSLAEQSYEQYF
TRBJ1-2 | TRBV29-1 | TRBD1 | . | 16 | TGCAGCGTTGAAGGTGGGACAGGGGCCCACTACTATGGCTACACCTTC | CSVEGGTGAHYYGYTF
TRBJ1-1 | TRBV15 | . | . | 18 | TGTGCCACCAGCAGAGATCACGCAGGGCCAGGCGATGGTGCTGAAGCTTTCTTT | CATSRDHAGPGDGAEAFF
TRBJ2-2 | TRBV5-1 | TRBD1 | . | 21 | TGCGCCAGCAGCTTGGGAGACCGGGACAGGGTTGCCTACATGAACACCGGGGAGCTGTTTTTT | CASSLGDRDRVAYMNTGELFF
TRBJ2-3 | TRBV6-5 | TRBD2 | . | 15 | TGTGCCAGCAGTTACCCAGCGGGGGGCACAGATACGCAGTATTTT | CASSYPAGGTDTQYF
TRBJ2-7 | TRBV2 | TRBD2 | . | 16 | TGTGCCAGCAGCTCGGGACTAGCGGGGGCCATCTACGAGCAGTACTTC | CASSSGLAGAIYEQYF
TRBJ2-1 | TRBV9 | TRBD2 | . | 15 | TGTGCCAGCAGCGTAGAAGGGACTAGCGGCCATGAGCAGTTCTTC | CASSVEGTSGHEQFF
TRBJ2-7 | TRBV5-4 | . | . | 16 | TGTGCCAGCAGCTTGGATCCAGGGCTATTCTCCTACGAGCAGTACTTC | CASSLDPGLFSYEQYF
TRBJ1-1 | TRBV7-2 | TRBD1 | . | 15 | TGTGCCAGCAGCGCCCGGGACAGGGGAGGCACTGAAGCTTTCTTT | CASSARDRGGTEAFF
TRBJ2-2 | TRBV18 | . | . | 15 | TGTGCCAGCTCACCCCTCCAGGGTAACACCGGGGAGCTGTTTTTT | CASSPLQGNTGELFF
TRBJ1-1 | TRBV7-9 | TRBD1 | . | 16 | TGTGCCAGCAGCTCCACCAGCAGGGGGCTGAACACTGAAGCTTTCTTT | CASSSTSRGLNTEAFF
TRBJ2-2 | TRBV10-1 | . | once | 15 | TGCGCCAGCAGTCCGAACCAGGGAAACACCGGGGAGCTGTTTTTT | CASSPNQGNTGELFF
TRBJ2-7 | TRBV5-6 | . | once | 15 | TGTGCCAGCAGCCCCAGGTCAGGGGCGCCCTACGAGCAGTACTTC | CASSPRSGAPYEQYF
TRBJ2-6 | TRBV19 | TRBD1 | . | 16 | TGTGCCAGTAGTACGGGACAGACTTCTGGGGCCAACGTCCTGACTTTC | CASSTGQTSGANVLTF
TRBJ2-5 | TRBV2 | . | . | 11 | TGTGCCAGCACGGGGGAAGAGACCCAGTACTTC | CASTGEETQYF
TRBJ2-3 | TRBV7-6 | TRBD1 | once | 16 | TGTGCCAGCAGCTTACCCGGACAGGGATCCCAAGATACGCAGTATTTT | CASSLPGQGSQDTQYF
TRBJ1-1 | TRBV30 | . | . | 14 | TGTGCCTGGAGTGCTAGGACAGTGAACACTGAAGCTTTCTTT | CAWSARTVNTEAFF
TRBJ2-1 | TRBV7-9 | TRBD2 | once | 15 | TGTGCCAGCAGCCCAACTAGCGGGAGGGTCCTTGAGCAGTTCTTC | CASSPTSGRVLEQFF